The entry below describes one T cell receptor (beta chain). This clonotype counts as medium-sized (0.01 to 0.1%) based on its frequency; no count is recorded. Its antigen specificity is not known. Via the germline V gene (reference sequence), CDR1 is GTSNPN and CDR2 SVGIG. The CDR3 goes from the cysteine to the phenylalanine over 13 residues. DNA for this receptor is not on file. This sample is drawn from a study of human CD8 memory T cell subsets (dated by TCRdb to between 2020 and 2021). As for the study more broadly: To assess how stem-like (TSTEM), progenitor exhausted-like (TPEX) and effector memory CD8+ T cell subsets are clonally related, the TCRbeta repertoires of these three subsets were compared. Six donors each provided TSTEM, TPEX and effector memory subsets, and TCRbeta repertoires were obtained from all six. Results the study describes overall, beyond this receptor: The stem-like TSTEM and TPEX subsets each shared clonotypes with effector memory cells, but the TSTEM and TPEX repertoires had minimal overlap with each other, suggesting distinct antigen spectra. Sequencing was limited to TCRbeta chains, and the repertoire comparisons were based on roughly 6 donors analyzed with paired t-tests and Bonferroni correction. Greater repertoire diversity in TSTEM than in TPEX subsets was suggested by Chao1 estimates, potentially reflecting a broader range of specificities. TSTEM and TPEX subsets showed similarly high normalized Shannon-Wiener diversity, whereas effector memory subsets were comparatively less diverse.

Peripheral blood mononuclear cells were isolated from healthy donor buffy coats by density gradient separation. In the study, negative magnetic separation with EasySep or MojoSort CD8+ T cell isolation kits was used to enrich total CD8+ T cells. An RNeasy Mini Kit was used to extract total RNA from duplicate vials of roughly 160,000 sorted CD8+ T cells per subset. The PBMCs were used fresh or after being cryopreserved in fetal bovine serum with around 10% DMSO. Fluorescence-activated cell sorting on a FACSAria III was used to sort the CD8+ T cell subsets to purity. A Human TCR Profiling Kit was used to prepare UMI-labeled 5' RACE TCRbeta libraries. Every TCRbeta library was prepared in parallel, with the same number of PCR cycles used for all of the libraries. Per the authors' processing: Each TCRbeta library contained between roughly 2,700 and 20,000 functional CDR3beta clonotypes. MIGEC 1.2.9 was used for UMI extraction and consensus assembly, with a minimum of three reads required per UMI. MiXCR 3.0.3 was used to extract the in-frame CDR3beta repertoires. Each sample was downsampled to 42,000 randomly selected UMIs before diversity metrics were computed in VDJtools 1.2.1. Repertoire overlap metrics D, R and F2 were calculated in VDJtools for the top 3,000 clones of each sample pair. The reads were reprocessed in TCRdb, with one entry per CDR3 protein sequence and no accompanying DNA. TCRdb's processing, not the authors' own work, is the source of the V and J calls. The table for this sample records roughly 10,000 distinct CDR3 sequences. Around 20% of the sample belongs to the ten largest clones.

Recombination linked TRBV30 to TRBJ1-2; as DNA is missing, the TRBD1 call by TCRdb cannot be tested. The sequenced sample was CD8+ T cells from PBMCs. This sequence originates from a human donor in good health. This receptor carries the CDR3 CAWSVGQGYGYTF.